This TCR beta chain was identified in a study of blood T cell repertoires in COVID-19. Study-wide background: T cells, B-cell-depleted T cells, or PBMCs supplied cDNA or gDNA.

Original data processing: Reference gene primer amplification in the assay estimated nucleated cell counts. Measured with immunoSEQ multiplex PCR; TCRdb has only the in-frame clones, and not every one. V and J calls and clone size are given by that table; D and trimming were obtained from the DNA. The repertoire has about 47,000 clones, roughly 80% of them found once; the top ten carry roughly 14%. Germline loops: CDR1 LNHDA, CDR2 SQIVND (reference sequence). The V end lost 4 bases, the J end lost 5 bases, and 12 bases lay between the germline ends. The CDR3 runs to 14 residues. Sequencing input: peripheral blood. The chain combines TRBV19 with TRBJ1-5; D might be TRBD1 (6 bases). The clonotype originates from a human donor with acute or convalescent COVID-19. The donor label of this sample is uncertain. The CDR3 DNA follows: TGTGCCAGTAGTACTACAGGGAGCCATCAGCCCCAGCATTTT. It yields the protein CASSTTGSHQPQHF.